Presented here are 27 T cell receptor beta chains from one specimen sequenced in a study of OX40 agonist ivuxolimab in advanced cancers. Profiling relied on immunoSEQ multiplex PCR, and the TCRdb table lists in-frame clones only, not all of them. Of some 41,000 clones in the sample, around nine tenths were seen once. This sample comprised CD4+ or CD8+ T cells sorted from blood, obtained in a trial of the OX40 agonist ivuxolimab. These receptors were taken from an adult with an advanced solid tumor such as melanoma, head and neck, liver or kidney cancer.

This clone was detected only once. The rearrangement links TRBV6-6 to TRBJ1-1, with a possible D match to TRBD1 (5 bases). The V gene's germline CDR1 is MNHNY and CDR2 SVGAGI (reference sequence). The CDR3 covers 14 residues. V lost 4 bases, J lost 0 bases, and 9 bases lay in between. CDR3 sequence reads: CASSSGLLNTEAFF. The CDR3 DNA sequence: TGTGCCAGCAGTTCGGGACTCTTGAACACTGAAGCTTTCTTT.

This clone occurred a few times. The chain carries TRBV29-1 and TRBJ1-1; D gene unclear. The CDR3 has 12 residues. The V gene lost 4 bases and the J gene lost 12 bases, with 18 bases spanning the gap. Germline CDR1 SQVTM, CDR2 ANQGSEA. CDR3 in amino acids: CSVVWSPREPFF. For the CDR3, the DNA is TGCAGCGTTGTGTGGTCTCCGCGGGAGCCTTTCTTT.

This rearrangement joins TRBV19 to TRBJ1-5; 9 positions agree with TRBD1. CDR3 length equals 16 residues. V trimming: 3 bases; J trimming: 5 bases; junction bases outside the gene matches: 8. The V gene's germline CDR1 is LNHDA and CDR2 SQIVND (reference sequence). CDR3 region: CASSILDRGIDQPQHF. In DNA form, the CDR3 reads TGTGCCAGTAGTATCTTGGACAGGGGTATAGATCAGCCCCAGCATTTT. Full variable domain (rest looked up from reference TRBV19 and TRBJ1-5): DGGITQSPKYLFRKEGQNVTLSCEQNLNHDAMYWYRQDPGQGLRLIYYSQIVNDFQKGDIAEGYSVSREKKESFPLTVTSAQKNPTAFYLCASSILDRGIDQPQHFGDGTRLSIL.

V and J are TRBV7-2 and TRBJ1-2, with D perhaps TRBD1 (6 bases). The germline V gene encodes CDR1 SGHTA and CDR2 FQGNSA. V lost 7 bases to trimming and J lost 7 bases, with 22 bases between them. This CDR3 contains 15 residues. The CDR3 region has the DNA TGTGCCAGCATGCCCGGGGGGGGCCGTAGTGCTGGCTACACCTTC. Protein: CASMPGGGRSAGYTF.

This rearrangement joins TRBV12-5 to TRBJ2-1, with no clear D. The CDR3 sequence is 12 residues long. CDR1 is LGHNT, CDR2 FRNRAP, per germline. Trimming stripped 0 bases from V and 8 bases from J, with 5 bases between. The CDR3 nucleotides read TGTGCTAGTGGTTTGGTCGCCGATGAGCAGTTCTTC. This codes for CASGLVADEQFF.

About this clone: Lacking the conserved final phenylalanine or tryptophan, this CDR3 likely reflects a read error. The chain uses TRBV6-5 and TRBJ1-6, with TRBD1 matching over 10 bases. This CDR3 has 14 residues. J lost 8 bases, V lost 2 bases, and 0 bases had no gene match. CDR1 is MNHEY and CDR2 is SVGAGI in the germline V gene. CDR3 sequence: CASSYGTGDSPLHL. The DNA for the CDR3 is TGTGCCAGCAGTTACGGGACAGGGGATTCACCCCTCCACCTT.

This chain connects TRBV6-1 to TRBJ2-3; D ambiguous. The V gene's germline CDR1 is MNHNS and CDR2 SASEGT. The CDR3 covers 11 residues. Deletions cut 6 bases from V and 2 bases from J, with 3 bases between. The CDR3 region has the DNA TGTGCCAGCAGATTCACAGATACGCAGTATTTT. Translating it yields CASRFTDTQYF.

A few counts support this clone. The V gene is TRBV18, the J gene TRBJ1-1; D unresolved. The CDR3 is 13 residues long. V was shortened by 6 bases and J by 5 bases, with 13 bases between the two germline ends. The germline V gene encodes CDR1 KGHSH and CDR2 LQKENI. CDR3: CASSLGPGTEAFF. The CDR3 DNA follows: TGTGCCAGCTCTCTCGGGCCGGGAACTGAAGCTTTCTTT. Full variable domain (outside the CDR3, taken from reference TRBV18 and TRBJ1-1): NAGVMQNPRHLVRRRGQEARLRCSPMKGHSHVYWYRQLPEEGLKFMVYLQKENIIDESGMPKERFSAEFPKEGPSILRIQQVVRGDSAAYFCASSLGPGTEAFFGQGTRLTVV.

The rearrangement links TRBV7-8 to TRBJ2-1; 11 bases fit TRBD1. Germline V gene sequence: CDR1 SGHVS, CDR2 FQNEAQ. This CDR3 contains 16 residues. The trim removed 4 bases at V and 10 bases at J, leaving 12 bases unmatched. CDR3 region: CASSSRRDRGSGEQFF. The CDR3 nucleotides read TGTGCCAGCAGCTCACGACGGGACAGGGGGTCGGGAGAGCAGTTCTTC.

This clone was detected only once. This rearrangement joins TRBV29-1 to TRBJ2-1; 7 nucleotides line up with TRBD1. This CDR3 region has 16 residues. Germline-derived CDR1 and CDR2 are SQVTM and ANQGSEA. V trimming: 6 bases; J trimming: 2 bases; junction bases outside the gene matches: 13. The CDR3 here is CSVQSTGTVTYNEQFF. In DNA, the CDR3 is TGCAGCGTACAATCGACCGGGACAGTAACCTACAATGAGCAGTTCTTC.

As for this clone: This CDR3 is missing its conserved last phenylalanine or tryptophan, likely due to a read error. The rearrangement joins TRBV2 to TRBJ1-6; the match to TRBD1 covers 10 bases. Losses at the gene ends were 7 bases for V and 0 bases for J; bases not matched to a gene: 9. Germline V gene data show CDR1 as SNHLY and CDR2 as FYNNEI. The CDR3 loop spans 18 amino acids. The CDR3 is CASIRDRGLSSYNSPLHL. CDR3 bases: TGTGCCAGCATTCGGGACAGGGGCCTGAGCTCCTATAATTCACCCCTCCACCTT.

V usage is TRBV7-2 and J usage is TRBJ1-1; 10 bases fit TRBD1. Trimming removed 5 bases from V and 7 bases from J; junction bases left unmatched: 4. Germline CDR1 reads SGHTA; CDR2 reads FQGNSA. There are 13 residues in the CDR3. CDR3 sequence (DNA): TGTGCCAGCAGCGGACAGGGGGGTCATGAAGCTTTCTTT. Its translation is CASSGQGGHEAFF. Using reference TRBV7-2 and TRBJ1-1 for the parts outside the CDR3, the full variable domain is GAGVSQSPSNKVTEKGKDVELRCDPISGHTALYWYRQSLGQGLEFLIYFQGNSAPDKSGLPSDRFSAERTGGSVSTLTIQRTQQEDSAVYLCASSGQGGHEAFFGQGTRLTVV.

The chain has TRBV5-1 and TRBJ1-2, with a possible D match to TRBD1 (5 bases). Germline CDR1 SGHRS, CDR2 YFSETQ. This CDR3 contains 13 residues. Trimming shortened V by 3 bases and J by 2 bases, and 8 bases separated the two germline ends. The CDR3 protein is CASSSEGNYGYTF. CDR3 nucleotide sequence: TGCGCCAGCAGCTCGGAGGGGAACTATGGCTACACCTTC.

V and J are TRBV5-6 and TRBJ2-3; a weak D match, TRBD1 (6 bases). The ends were cut back, 3 bases at V and 2 bases at J, with 13 bases in the middle. The germline gives CDR1 SGHDT, CDR2 YYEEEE. The CDR3 loop spans 15 amino acids. The CDR3 spells CASSSRDTFTDTQYF. The CDR3 region has the DNA TGTGCCAGCAGCTCCAGGGACACTTTCACAGATACGCAGTATTTT.

The rearrangement links TRBV27 to TRBJ1-4; 7 nucleotides match TRBD1. V dropped 5 bases and J dropped 8; count of bases not matched to a gene: 8. This CDR3 is built from 14 residues. Germline-derived CDR1 and CDR2 are MNHEY and SMNVEV (reference sequence). The CDR3 sequence: CASSESGGSEKLFF. The CDR3 bases are TGTGCCAGCAGTGAGTCAGGGGGAAGCGAAAAACTGTTTTTT.

This clone came up a few times. The chain uses TRBV6-1 and TRBJ1-5, with D possibly being TRBD1 (6 bases). V lost 3 bases to trimming and J lost 1 base, with 7 bases between them. The germline gives CDR1 MNHNS, CDR2 SASEGT. The CDR3 is made up of 14 amino acids. The CDR3 region has the DNA TGTGCCAGCAGTGATCAGGGGAGCAATCAGCCCCAGCATTTT. Amino acids: CASSDQGSNQPQHF.

This chain uses TRBV14 with TRBJ2-1; possibly TRBD1 for D (5 bases). Germline values: CDR1 SGHDN, CDR2 FVKESK. Between the trimmed V and J ends, which lost 5 bases and 4 bases, there was a span of 12 bases. The CDR3 is 14 residues long. CDR3 residues: CASSSDSWYNEQFF. The CDR3 DNA reads TGTGCCAGCAGCTCCGACAGTTGGTACAATGAGCAGTTCTTC. Full variable domain (outside the CDR3, taken from reference TRBV14 and TRBJ2-1): EAGVTQFPSHSVIEKGQTVTLRCDPISGHDNLYWYRRVMGKEIKFLLHFVKESKQDESGMPNNRFLAERTGGTYSTLKVQPAELEDSGVYFCASSSDSWYNEQFFGPGTRLTVL.

V is TRBV28 and J is TRBJ2-3; maybe TRBD2 (7 bases). The length of the CDR3 is 16 residues. Germline V lookup: CDR1 MDHEN, CDR2 SYDVKM. V lost 8 bases to trimming and J lost 4 bases, with 22 bases between them. The CDR3 reads CASSSSGAGASDTQYF. DNA of the CDR3: TGTGCCAGCTCAAGTTCAGGTGCGGGGGCATCAGATACGCAGTATTTT.

This chain connects TRBV4-2 to TRBJ1-3; maybe TRBD1 (5 bases). CDR3 size: 18 residues. Trimming removed 5 bases at V and 1 base at J, with 21 bases between. Germline V lookup: CDR1 LGHNA, CDR2 YNFKEQ. The CDR3 is CASSSQGLGTSSGNTIYF. CDR3 nucleotides: TGTGCCAGCAGCTCGCAGGGCCTCGGGACTTCTTCTGGAAACACCATATATTTT.

The genes are TRBV4-1 and TRBJ2-4, with D uncertain. CDR1 is MGHRA and CDR2 is YSYEKL in the germline V gene. The CDR3 spans 13 residues. With 0 bases removed from V and 12 bases from J, the gap between germline ends came to 12 bases. The CDR3 nucleotides are TGCGCCAGCAGCCAAGATCGGCTACAGCGTCAGTACTTC. Translation gives CASSQDRLQRQYF.

The chain uses TRBV11-2 and TRBJ1-1; D remains unclear. The CDR3 extends over 13 amino acids. Trimming removed 1 base from V and 10 bases from J, with 13 bases in between. Germline-derived CDR1 and CDR2 are SGHAT and FQNNGV. The CDR3 here is CASSLAEPGGAFF. The CDR3 DNA reads TGTGCCAGCAGCTTAGCGGAGCCGGGAGGAGCTTTCTTT.

The chain employs TRBV20-1 and TRBJ2-7; D is unresolved. The CDR3 has 10 amino acids. Looked up from germline, CDR1 is DFQATT and CDR2 is SNEGSKA (reference sequence). Trimming removed 0 bases at V and 6 bases at J, with 3 bases between. The CDR3 coding sequence is TGCAGTGCTAGAGATACCGAGCAGTACTTC. Translation gives CSARDTEQYF.

The chain links TRBV5-1 to TRBJ2-5; D is unclear. CDR1 and CDR2 (germline): SGHRS, YFSETQ. CDR3 size: 13 residues. V shed 0 bases and J shed 1 base, with 4 bases lying between them. CDR3 DNA: TGCGCCAGCAGCTTGGCCGTCCAAGAGACCCAGTACTTC. Translating it yields CASSLAVQETQYF.

This clone has a single count. The J gene is TRBJ1-5, the V gene TRBV19; D not certain. The V gene lost 4 bases and the J gene lost 0 bases, with 7 bases spanning the gap. The CDR3 contains 14 residues. CDR1 and CDR2 (germline): LNHDA, SQIVND (reference sequence). In nucleotides, the CDR3 is TGTGCCAGTAGTAACGACCATAGCAATCAGCCCCAGCATTTT. Protein sequence: CASSNDHSNQPQHF. Variable domain in full (rest from reference TRBV19 and TRBJ1-5): DGGITQSPKYLFRKEGQNVTLSCEQNLNHDAMYWYRQDPGQGLRLIYYSQIVNDFQKGDIAEGYSVSREKKESFPLTVTSAQKNPTAFYLCASSNDHSNQPQHFGDGTRLSIL.

The rearrangement joins TRBV7-3 to TRBJ2-5; D unclear. Per the germline V gene, CDR1 is SGHTA and CDR2 is FQGTGA. The CDR3 is made up of 13 amino acids. V lost 3 bases and J lost 4, with 9 bases in between. CDR3 region: CASSLADGETQYF. The CDR3 coding sequence is TGTGCCAGCAGCTTGGCGGACGGAGAGACCCAGTACTTC.

This clone was counted between two and nine times. The chain joins TRBV7-2 to TRBJ1-2, with D tentatively TRBD1 (5 bases). Trimming removed 2 bases at V and 2 bases at J, with 6 bases between. The CDR3 consists of 13 residues. Germline V gives CDR1 SGHTA, CDR2 FQGNSA. CDR3 bases: TGTGCCAGCAGCTTAAGGGACAACTATGGCTACACCTTC. This codes for CASSLRDNYGYTF.

The chain carries TRBV27 and TRBJ2-7; no reliable D call. The CDR3 contains 13 residues. V was clipped by 0 bases and J by 6 bases, with 9 bases between them. Per the germline V gene, CDR1 is MNHEY and CDR2 is SMNVEV (reference sequence). The CDR3 DNA reads as TGTGCCAGCAGTTTATCGGGTCCTCGCGAGCAGTACTTC. It yields the protein CASSLSGPREQYF.